This TCR beta chain was sequenced for a study of metastatic and nonmetastatic thyroid tumors. Study results and caveats: Versus benign nodules, malignant thyroid tumors reportedly had significantly higher TCR beta diversity, in blood and tumor.

The V and J ends lost 2 bases and 2 bases, in that order; junction bases with no gene match: 2. The CDR3 sequence is 14 residues long. Germline V gives CDR1 MNHNY, CDR2 SVGAGI (reference sequence). Thyroid surgery took place with no prior treatment in any patient. TCRdb redid the clone calls on the PCR reads using MiXCR. The sample lists tens of thousands of clones; 16% were seen once. This clone was detected ten times or more. No antigen is known for it. The chain combines TRBV6-6 with TRBJ2-5; TRBD1 matches at 7 bases. The clonotype comes from a female donor with papillary thyroid cancer or a benign thyroid nodule (not recorded which). Some clones in this sample may be carry-over from other donors' samples. Input material: blood. CDR3 amino acids: CASSYGTAQETQYF. CDR3 sequence (DNA): TGTGCCAGCAGTTACGGGACAGCGCAAGAGACCCAGTACTTC.